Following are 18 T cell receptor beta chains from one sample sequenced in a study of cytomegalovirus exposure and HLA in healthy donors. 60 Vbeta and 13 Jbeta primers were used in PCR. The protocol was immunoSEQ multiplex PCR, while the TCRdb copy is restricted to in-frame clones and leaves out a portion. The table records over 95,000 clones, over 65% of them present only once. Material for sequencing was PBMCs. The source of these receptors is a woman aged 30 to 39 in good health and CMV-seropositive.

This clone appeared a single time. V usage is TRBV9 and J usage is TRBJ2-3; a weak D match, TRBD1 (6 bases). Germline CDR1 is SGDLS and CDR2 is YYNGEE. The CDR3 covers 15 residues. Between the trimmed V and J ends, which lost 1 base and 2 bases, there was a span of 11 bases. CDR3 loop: CASSVRGLNTDTQYF. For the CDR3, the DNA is TGTGCCAGCAGCGTAAGGGGGTTGAACACAGATACGCAGTATTTT.

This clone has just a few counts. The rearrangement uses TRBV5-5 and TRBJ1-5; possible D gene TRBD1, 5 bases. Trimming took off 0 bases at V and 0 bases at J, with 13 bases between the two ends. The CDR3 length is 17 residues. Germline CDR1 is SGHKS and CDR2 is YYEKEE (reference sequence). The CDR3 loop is CASSLGGPGLSNQPQHF. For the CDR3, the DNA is TGTGCCAGCAGCTTGGGCGGTCCAGGGCTTAGCAATCAGCCCCAGCATTTT.

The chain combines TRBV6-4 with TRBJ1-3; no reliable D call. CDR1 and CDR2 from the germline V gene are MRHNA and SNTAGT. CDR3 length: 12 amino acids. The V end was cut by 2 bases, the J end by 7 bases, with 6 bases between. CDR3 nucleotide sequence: TGTGCCAGCAGTGACGTCCGGAACACCATATATTTT. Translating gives CASSDVRNTIYF.

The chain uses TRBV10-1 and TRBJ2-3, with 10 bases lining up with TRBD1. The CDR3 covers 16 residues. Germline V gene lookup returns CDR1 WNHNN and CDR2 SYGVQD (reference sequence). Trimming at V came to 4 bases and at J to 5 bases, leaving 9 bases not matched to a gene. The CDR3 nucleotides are TGCGCCAGCAGTGCGTTCCGGACAGGGGGAATAGATACGCAGTATTTT. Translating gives CASSAFRTGGIDTQYF.

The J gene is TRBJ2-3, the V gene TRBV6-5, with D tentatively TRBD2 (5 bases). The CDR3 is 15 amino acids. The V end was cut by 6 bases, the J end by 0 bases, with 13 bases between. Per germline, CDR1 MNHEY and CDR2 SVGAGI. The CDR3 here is CASRVQAVSTDTQYF. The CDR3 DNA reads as TGTGCCAGCAGGGTGCAAGCGGTTAGCACAGATACGCAGTATTTT.

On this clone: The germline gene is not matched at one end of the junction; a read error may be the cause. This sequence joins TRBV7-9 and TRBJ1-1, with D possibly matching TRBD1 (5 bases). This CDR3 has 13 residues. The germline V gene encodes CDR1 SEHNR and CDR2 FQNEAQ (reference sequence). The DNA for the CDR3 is TGTTCCAGCAGCACCAGGGTTATAACTGAAGCTTTCTTT. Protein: CSSSTRVITEAFF.

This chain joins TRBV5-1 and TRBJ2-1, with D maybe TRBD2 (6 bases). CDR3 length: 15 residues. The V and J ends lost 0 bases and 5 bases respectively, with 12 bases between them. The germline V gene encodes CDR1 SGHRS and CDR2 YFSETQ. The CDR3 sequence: CASSLGGRENNEQFF. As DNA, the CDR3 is TGCGCCAGCAGCTTGGGGGGACGGGAGAACAATGAGCAGTTCTTC.

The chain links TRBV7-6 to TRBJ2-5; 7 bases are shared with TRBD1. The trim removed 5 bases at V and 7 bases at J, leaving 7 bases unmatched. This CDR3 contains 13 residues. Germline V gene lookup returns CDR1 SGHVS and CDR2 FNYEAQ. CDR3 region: CASSPGGLGTQYF. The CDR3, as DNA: TGTGCCAGCAGCCCAGGGGGTCTGGGGACCCAGTACTTC.

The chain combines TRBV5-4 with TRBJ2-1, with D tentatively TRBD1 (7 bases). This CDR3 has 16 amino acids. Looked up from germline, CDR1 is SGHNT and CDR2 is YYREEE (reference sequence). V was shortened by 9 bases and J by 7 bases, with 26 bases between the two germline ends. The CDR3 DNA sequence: TGTGCCATGGGCCAGGGGGGCCCCGGAAGGTTGAATGAGCAGTTCTTC. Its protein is CAMGQGGPGRLNEQFF.

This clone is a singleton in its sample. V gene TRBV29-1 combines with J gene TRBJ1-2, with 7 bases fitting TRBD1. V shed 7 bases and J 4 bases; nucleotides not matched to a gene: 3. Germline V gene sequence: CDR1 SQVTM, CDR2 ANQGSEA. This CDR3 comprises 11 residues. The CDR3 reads CSAWDSYGYTF. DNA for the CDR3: TGCAGCGCTTGGGACAGCTATGGCTACACCTTC.

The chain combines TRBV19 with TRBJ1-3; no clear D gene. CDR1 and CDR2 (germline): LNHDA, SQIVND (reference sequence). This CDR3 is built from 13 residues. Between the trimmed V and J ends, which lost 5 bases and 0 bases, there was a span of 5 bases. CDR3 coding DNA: TGTGCCAGTAGTCCTAACTCTGGAAACACCATATATTTT. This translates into CASSPNSGNTIYF.

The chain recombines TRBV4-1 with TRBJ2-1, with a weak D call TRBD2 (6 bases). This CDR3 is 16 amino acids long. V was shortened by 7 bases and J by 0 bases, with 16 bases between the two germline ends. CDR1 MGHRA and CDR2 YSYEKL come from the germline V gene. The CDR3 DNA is TGCGCCAGCAATTTCGCCCGGGGGAGCTCCTACAATGAGCAGTTCTTC. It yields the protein CASNFARGSSYNEQFF.

In DNA form, the CDR3 reads TGTGCCAGTAAAATATCAGGACTGGTGAACACCGGGGAGCTGTTTTTT. Translating gives CASKISGLVNTGELFF. The rearrangement joins TRBV19 to TRBJ2-2; D possibly corresponds to TRBD2 (5 bases). The CDR3 spans 16 residues. The germline gives CDR1 LNHDA, CDR2 SQIVND (reference sequence). V was shortened by 7 bases and J by 1 base, with 16 bases between the two germline ends.

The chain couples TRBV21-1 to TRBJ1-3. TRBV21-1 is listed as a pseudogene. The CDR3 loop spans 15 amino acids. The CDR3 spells CASSKRRASGNTIYF. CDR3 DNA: TGTGCCAGCAGCAAACGGCGGGCCTCTGGAAACACCATATATTTT.

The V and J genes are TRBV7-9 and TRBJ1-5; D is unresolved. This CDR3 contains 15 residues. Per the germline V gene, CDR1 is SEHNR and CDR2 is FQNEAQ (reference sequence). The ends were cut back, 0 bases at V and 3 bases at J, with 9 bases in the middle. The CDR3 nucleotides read TGTGCCAGCAGCTTAGCTTCCGGGGACAATCAGCCCCAGCATTTT. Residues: CASSLASGDNQPQHF.

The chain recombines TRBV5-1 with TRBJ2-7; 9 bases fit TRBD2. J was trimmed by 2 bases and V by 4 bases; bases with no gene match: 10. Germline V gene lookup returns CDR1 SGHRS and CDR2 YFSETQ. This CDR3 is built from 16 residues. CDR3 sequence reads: CASSPDSGRSAYEQYF. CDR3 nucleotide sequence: TGCGCCAGCAGCCCCGACAGCGGGAGGTCCGCCTACGAGCAGTACTTC.

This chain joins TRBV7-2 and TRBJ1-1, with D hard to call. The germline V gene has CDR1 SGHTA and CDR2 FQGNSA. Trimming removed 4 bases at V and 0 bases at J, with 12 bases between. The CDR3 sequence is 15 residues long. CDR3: CASSSSGTLNTEAFF. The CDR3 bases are TGTGCCAGCAGCTCATCGGGAACCCTGAACACTGAAGCTTTCTTT.

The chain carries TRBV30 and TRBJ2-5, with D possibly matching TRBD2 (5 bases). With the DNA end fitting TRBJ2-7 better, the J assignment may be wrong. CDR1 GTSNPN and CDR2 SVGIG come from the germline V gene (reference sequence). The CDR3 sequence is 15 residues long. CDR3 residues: CAWSVLVGSSYEQYF. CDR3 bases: TGTGCCTGGAGTGTACTAGTGGGGAGCTCCTACGAGCAGTACTTC.